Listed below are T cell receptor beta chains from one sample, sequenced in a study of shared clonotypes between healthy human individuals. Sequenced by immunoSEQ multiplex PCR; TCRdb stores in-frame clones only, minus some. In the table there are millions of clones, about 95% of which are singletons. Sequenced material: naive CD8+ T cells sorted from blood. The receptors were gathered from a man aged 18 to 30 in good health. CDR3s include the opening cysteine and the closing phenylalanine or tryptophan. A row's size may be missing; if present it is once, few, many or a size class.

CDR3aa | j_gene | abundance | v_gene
CARRVQDTGELFF | TRBJ2-2 | few | TRBV2
CASSVGGGPSQPQHF | TRBJ1-5 | NA | TRBV9
CATSRNPDREGFYGYTF | TRBJ1-2 | NA | TRBV15
CASSPRLSPQAGEQYF | TRBJ2-7 | NA | TRBV7-8
CASSLDEQYF | TRBJ2-7 | NA | TRBV7-6
CASPARGRGGEKLFF | TRBJ1-4 | once | TRBV10-1
CASSPSPGQPQHF | TRBJ1-5 | NA | TRBV5-4
CASSWGSDNSPLHF | TRBJ1-6 | NA | TRBV11-2
CASSPGRNTEAFF | TRBJ1-1 | NA | TRBV6-5
CASSLGLEGYTF | TRBJ1-2 | NA | TRBV5-4
CASSGGTSGTTYEQYF | TRBJ2-7 | NA | TRBV6-4
CASSVELNPYEQYF | TRBJ2-7 | NA | TRBV9
CASSDSDLAGAAKNIQYF | TRBJ2-4 | NA | TRBV6-4
CAITRDNYGYTF | TRBJ1-2 | NA | TRBV10-3
CASRTQGSYEQYF | TRBJ2-7 | NA | TRBV11-3
CASSPENGETQYF | TRBJ2-5 | NA | TRBV7-3
CASSQGLAETQYF | TRBJ2-5 | NA | TRBV4-2
CASSLSLVSSYNSPLHF | TRBJ1-6 | NA | TRBV5-6
CASSPLGYSYEQYF | TRBJ2-7 | NA | TRBV13
CASSAQGDSPLHF | TRBJ1-6 | NA | TRBV14
CASSSGPPYEQYF | TRBJ2-7 | NA | TRBV27
CASSPPLGDGYTF | TRBJ1-2 | once | TRBV18
CASSYSTGHRSYEQYF | TRBJ2-7 | once | TRBV6-5
CASSEGGSSYEQYF | TRBJ2-7 | NA | TRBV6-1
CASSLPSGINYEQYF | TRBJ2-7 | NA | TRBV5-6
CASGRGTEAFF | TRBJ1-1 | NA | TRBV28
CASSIEGYSNQPQHF | TRBJ1-5 | once | TRBV19
CASSDSDYEQYF | TRBJ2-7 | NA | TRBV2
CASSLSEGVSYNEQFF | TRBJ2-1 | NA | TRBV7-9
CASSALLAGPNNEQFF | TRBJ2-1 | NA | TRBV28
CASSLGGISYEQYF | TRBJ2-7 | NA | TRBV28
CASSDGFSNQPQHF | TRBJ1-5 | NA | TRBV2
CASSIGPRTEAFF | TRBJ1-1 | NA | TRBV19
CASARGDLNEKLFF | TRBJ1-4 | NA | TRBV19
CASSLVLAGEGETQYF | TRBJ2-5 | NA | TRBV5-1
CASSFDRQVQETQYF | TRBJ2-5 | NA | TRBV5-4
CASSRPAGEYNEQFF | TRBJ2-1 | NA | TRBV13